Presented here are 14 T cell receptor beta chains from one specimen sequenced in a study of OX40 agonist ivuxolimab in advanced cancers. Only in-frame clones appear in the TCRdb table, and some are missing; sequencing was by immunoSEQ multiplex PCR. The table shows tens of thousands of clones, with around four fifths occurring only once. The specimen was CD4+ or CD8+ T cells sorted from blood, collected in a trial of the OX40 agonist ivuxolimab. Every receptor here comes from an adult with an advanced solid tumor such as melanoma, head and neck, liver or kidney cancer.

V and J are TRBV7-9 and TRBJ2-7; tentative D call: TRBD1 (6 bases). Between the trimmed V and J ends, which lost 5 bases and 1 base, there was a span of 9 bases. This CDR3 contains 13 residues. Germline CDR1 reads SEHNR; CDR2 reads FQNEAQ (reference sequence). The CDR3 sequence is CASSPTGSYEQYV. CDR3 sequence (DNA): TGTGCCAGCAGCCCCACAGGGTCCTACGAGCAGTACGTC.

The chain has TRBV6-5 and TRBJ1-2, with D perhaps TRBD1 (6 bases). Per germline, CDR1 MNHEY and CDR2 SVGAGI. CDR3 length: 13 amino acids. V lost 6 bases, J lost 5 bases, and 13 bases lay in between. The CDR3 spells CASRNRVGYGYTF. Written as DNA, the CDR3 is TGTGCCAGCAGGAACAGGGTTGGGTATGGCTACACCTTC.

The gene calls are TRBV7-3 and TRBJ2-7; 7 bases are shared with TRBD1. The CDR3 has 17 amino acids. With 4 bases clipped from V and 1 base from J, the junction kept 13 bases outside the gene matches. Germline CDR1 SGHTA, CDR2 FQGTGA. CDR3 bases: TGTGCCAGCAGCTCAAGGTCTCAGGGGGATAGGTCCTACGAGCAGTACGTC. This codes for CASSSRSQGDRSYEQYV.

Points on this clone: This same CDR3 is encoded by further DNA sequences in the sample. This chain links TRBV7-9 with TRBJ2-2; D is unresolved. The V gene lost 0 bases and the J gene lost 1 base, with 6 bases spanning the gap. This CDR3 has 15 amino acids. Looked up from germline, CDR1 is SEHNR and CDR2 is FQNEAQ (reference sequence). The CDR3 is CASSLAALNTGELFF. CDR3 in DNA: TGTGCCAGCAGCTTAGCAGCCTTGAACACCGGGGAGCTGTTTTTT. Based on the CDR3 plus reference TRBV7-9 and TRBJ2-2, the full variable domain is DTGVSQNPRHKITKRGQNVTFRCDPISEHNRLYWYRQTLGQGPEFLTYFQNEAQLEKSRLLSDRFSAERPKGSFSTLEIQRTEQGDSAMYLCASSLAALNTGELFFGEGSRLTVL.

The chain couples TRBV5-6 to TRBJ2-5, with 14 bases matching TRBD2. This CDR3 contains 15 residues. J gave up 5 bases and V 1 base, and 1 base lay outside the gene matches. Germline V gene sequence: CDR1 SGHDT, CDR2 YYEEEE. CDR3 coding DNA: TGTGCCAGCAGCTTGAGACTAGCGGGGGGGGAGACCCAGTACTTC. As protein: CASSLRLAGGETQYF.

For the CDR3, the DNA is TGTGCCAGCAGCTTTTCCAGCCTAGGTAGCAATCAGCCCCAGCATTTT. This encodes CASSFSSLGSNQPQHF. The chain employs TRBV11-3 and TRBJ1-5; D unresolved. This CDR3 contains 16 residues. Looked up from germline, CDR1 is SGHNT and CDR2 is YENEEA. V gave up 3 bases and J gave up 0 bases, with 12 bases separating them.

This sequence joins TRBV7-2 and TRBJ1-4; D is ambiguous. The CDR3 covers 13 residues. V was cut by 1 base and J by 8 bases, with 8 bases left in between. CDR1 SGHTA and CDR2 FQGNSA come from the germline V gene. The CDR3 spells CASSLEGGEKLFF. The CDR3 coding sequence is TGTGCCAGCAGCTTAGAGGGAGGGGAAAAACTGTTTTTT.

The chain employs TRBV5-1 and TRBJ2-3; D may be TRBD2 (7 bases). Looked up from germline, CDR1 is SGHRS and CDR2 is YFSETQ. The CDR3 covers 15 residues. Trimming removed 0 bases at V and 4 bases at J, with 12 bases between. CDR3 sequence reads: CASSLGRGGSDTQYF. The CDR3 bases are TGCGCCAGCAGCTTGGGAAGGGGGGGATCAGATACGCAGTATTTT.

This sequence joins TRBV7-9 and TRBJ2-7; 8 bases agree with TRBD1. V was pared by 3 bases and J by 5 bases, with 6 bases of the junction left unmatched. CDR1 and CDR2 (germline): SEHNR, FQNEAQ (reference sequence). There are 14 residues in the CDR3. Here the CDR3 DNA reads TGTGCCAGCAGCTTTTCGGACAGGGCCCACGAGCAGTACTTC. This gives the protein CASSFSDRAHEQYF.

The V call is TRBV2, the J call TRBJ2-5; D is possibly TRBD2 (6 bases). The V gene lost 8 bases and the J gene lost 4 bases, with 14 bases spanning the gap. Germline V gene lookup returns CDR1 SNHLY and CDR2 FYNNEI. The CDR3 loop spans 13 amino acids. For the CDR3, the DNA is TGTGCCAGCTCGAACATGGGGGGAGAGACCCAGTACTTC. Translation: CASSNMGGETQYF.

The gene calls are TRBV6-6 and TRBJ2-5; no clear D. The CDR3 covers 14 residues. The germline gives CDR1 MNHNY, CDR2 SVGAGI (reference sequence). The V end was cut by 6 bases, the J end by 6 bases, with 17 bases between. CDR3 protein: CASRNDAGSKTQYF. The CDR3 region has the DNA TGTGCCAGCAGAAACGACGCTGGGTCGAAGACCCAGTACTTC.

This chain joins TRBV6-1 and TRBJ2-3; D not certain. Germline-derived CDR1 and CDR2 are MNHNS and SASEGT. Between the trimmed V and J ends, which lost 3 bases and 2 bases, there was a span of 15 bases. CDR3 length: 16 amino acids. CDR3: CASSDIQGSPTDTQYF. The CDR3 DNA reads as TGTGCCAGCAGTGACATTCAAGGGTCCCCCACAGATACGCAGTATTTT.

Only a few counts were recorded for this clone. The chain employs TRBV19 and TRBJ1-5; D unresolved. The CDR3 extends over 15 amino acids. V lost 4 bases, J lost 3 bases, and 13 bases lay in between. Germline V gene data show CDR1 as LNHDA and CDR2 as SQIVND (reference sequence). CDR3 residues: CASSRILGFNQPQHF. CDR3 nucleotides: TGTGCCAGTAGTAGGATATTAGGGTTCAATCAGCCCCAGCATTTT.

Only one count was recorded for this clone. This sequence joins TRBV7-2 and TRBJ1-1; D gene uncertain. Germline V gene data show CDR1 as SGHTA and CDR2 as FQGNSA. Between the trimmed V and J ends, which lost 0 bases and 6 bases, there was a span of 11 bases. This CDR3 is built from 14 residues. The CDR3 protein is CASSLAPGMPEAFF. The DNA of the CDR3 is TGTGCCAGCAGCTTAGCCCCGGGAATGCCTGAAGCTTTCTTT.